This TCR beta chain was recovered during a study of radiotherapy plus CTLA-4 blockade in lung cancer. Study in general: Disease control was achieved by around 33% of patients, and objective responses by around 17%. Notes on the study in general: In blood, after radiotherapy plus ipilimumab, tumor-derived TCR clones expanded. Strongest reported response predictors: early blood clone changes and post-radiation interferon-beta.

Assay used: immunoSEQ multiplex PCR; TCRdb lists only in-frame clones, some missing. The table has about 98,000 clones, around 88% seen once; the top ten hold more than 4.5%. Those with chemo-refractory metastatic non-small-cell lung cancer were treated with focal radiation combined with CTLA-4 blockade using ipilimumab. The CDR3 consists of 15 residues. CDR1 SGHKS and CDR2 YYEKEE come from the germline V gene (reference sequence). V was clipped by 4 bases and J by 3 bases; unmatched bases: 8. A remark on this clone: Its matching antigen is unknown.

Sequencing used peripheral blood, obtained from a patient treated with radiotherapy plus ipilimumab. The receptor's source is a human donor with non-small cell lung cancer that progressed on radiotherapy plus ipilimumab. V usage is TRBV5-5 and J usage is TRBJ2-3; 7 bases match TRBD2. In DNA form, the CDR3 reads TGTGCCAGCAGCGACAGACTAGCTGCTACAGATACGCAGTATTTT. Translation gives CASSDRLAATDTQYF.